These T cell receptor beta chains were read from a single sample in a study of blood T cell repertoires in COVID-19. The protocol was immunoSEQ multiplex PCR, while the TCRdb copy is restricted to in-frame clones and leaves out a portion. The data hold about 100,000 clones, with just under 80% observed a single time. Sequencing was done on a sample of peripheral blood. These receptors were taken from a woman between 65 and 79 years old with acute or convalescent COVID-19. Each CDR3 is given with its conserved first and last residue. The D gene is left open where the match is weak. For some rows the clone size is stated as once, few or many, or as a class when expanded; others skip it.

clone_size,d_call,j_call,v_call,cdr3_nt,cdr3_aa
NA,TRBD2,TRBJ2-3,TRBV18,TGTGCCAGCTCACCCTTCTCCTCGGGGGGAAGCACAGATACGCAGTATTTT,CASSPFSSGGSTDTQYF
NA,NA,TRBJ1-1,TRBV30,TGTGCCTGGAGTGGAGTGTACACTGAAGCTTTCTTT,CAWSGVYTEAFF
NA,TRBD1,TRBJ2-4,TRBV27,TGTGCCAGCAGCCCTTGGGACAGGGCCAAAAACATTCAGTACTTC,CASSPWDRAKNIQYF
NA,NA,TRBJ2-2,TRBV18,TGTGCCAGCTCCCCTGGGCAGGGGCACACCGGGGAGCTGTTTTTT,CASSPGQGHTGELFF
NA,NA,TRBJ1-1,TRBV6-2/TRBV6-3,TGTGCCAGCAGTTACTCGAGAAGAAGTTATATGAACACTGAAGCTTTCTTT,CASSYSRRSYMNTEAFF
NA,NA,TRBJ1-6,TRBV6-1,TGTGCCAGCAGTGAAGCAGTGCGGGGATCCCTCCACTTT,CASSEAVRGSLHF
NA,TRBD1,TRBJ1-4,TRBV19,TGTGCCAGCAAGGACAGGGGCGATGAAAAACTGTTTTTT,CASKDRGDEKLFF
NA,TRBD2,TRBJ2-5,TRBV11-2,TGTGCCAGCAGCATGGGGCTAGCGGGGGGGCAAGAGACCCAGTACTTC,CASSMGLAGGQETQYF
NA,TRBD1,TRBJ1-2,TRBV18,TGTGCCAGCTCACCGCAGGGACAGGAATATGGCTACACCTTC,CASSPQGQEYGYTF
many,NA,TRBJ1-4,TRBV4-1,TGCGCCAGCAGCCAAGGGGGGGTTTTAGGAACTAATGAAAAACTGTTTTTT,CASSQGGVLGTNEKLFF
NA,NA,TRBJ1-5,TRBV5-4,TGTGCCAGCAGCCTGGGGGGAGGTAGTAGCAATCAGCCCCAGCATTTT,CASSLGGGSSNQPQHF
NA,TRBD1,TRBJ2-7,TRBV18,TGTGCCAGCTCACCAGACAGGGAATTCTACGAGCAGTACTTC,CASSPDREFYEQYF
NA,NA,TRBJ1-3,TRBV7-3,TGTGCCAGCAGCATAGGAGCCGGAAACACCATATATTTT,CASSIGAGNTIYF
NA,NA,TRBJ1-3,TRBV6-5,TGTGCCAGCAGTTACTCGACAGGCCCCTCTGGAAACACCATATATTTT,CASSYSTGPSGNTIYF
NA,TRBD1,TRBJ2-7,TRBV9,TGTGCCAGCAGCCCCGGGACAGGGGTGTACGAGCAGTACTTC,CASSPGTGVYEQYF
NA,NA,TRBJ1-3,TRBV19,TGTGCCACAGGGATAGGAAACACCATATATTTT,CATGIGNTIYF
once,NA,TRBJ1-6,TRBV7-3,TGTGCCAGCAGCTTAGCGGGGGCCGGGGTTTCACCCCTCCACTTT,CASSLAGAGVSPLHF
NA,TRBD1,TRBJ1-4,TRBV3-1/TRBV3-2,TGTGCCAGCAGCCCGGGACAGGGGGCGCTTGGTGAAAAACTGTTTTTT,CASSPGQGALGEKLFF
NA,TRBD1,TRBJ2-2,TRBV7-6,TGTGCCAGCAGCTGGGACAGGGGCACCGGGGAGCTGTTTTTT,CASSWDRGTGELFF
NA,TRBD1,TRBJ1-2,TRBV19,TGTGCCAGTCAGGACAGGGATCATGGCTACACCTTC,CASQDRDHGYTF
NA,TRBD1,TRBJ2-2,TRBV5-6,TGTGCCAGCAGCTATACAGGGGGCTGGACCGGGGAGCTGTTTTTT,CASSYTGGWTGELFF
NA,NA,TRBJ1-5,TRBV28,TGTGCCAGCATCTCGACGGGAGCAGGCAATCAGCCCCAGCATTTT,CASISTGAGNQPQHF
NA,NA,TRBJ2-7,TRBV29-1,TGCAGCGTCATAAAACAAGATTCCTACGAGCAGTACTTC,CSVIKQDSYEQYF